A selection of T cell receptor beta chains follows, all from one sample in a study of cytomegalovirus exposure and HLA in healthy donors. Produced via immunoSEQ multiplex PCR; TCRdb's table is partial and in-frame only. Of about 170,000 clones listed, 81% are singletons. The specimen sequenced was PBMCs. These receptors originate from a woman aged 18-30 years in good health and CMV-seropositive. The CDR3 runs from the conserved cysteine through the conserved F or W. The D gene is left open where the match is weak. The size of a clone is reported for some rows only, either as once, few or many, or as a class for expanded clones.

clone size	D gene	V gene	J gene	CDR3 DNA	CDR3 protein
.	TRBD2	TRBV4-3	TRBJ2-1	TGCGCCAGCAGCCCACGGACCCAGCGGGGGGGCCTGGACAATGAGCAGTTCTTC	CASSPRTQRGGLDNEQFF
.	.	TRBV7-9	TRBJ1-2	TGTGCCAGCAGCTTAGACGCCAGCAGGACAGCCTATGGCTACACCTTC	CASSLDASRTAYGYTF
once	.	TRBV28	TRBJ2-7	TGTGCCAGCAGTTGGGGGGACGAGCAGTACTTC	CASSWGDEQYF
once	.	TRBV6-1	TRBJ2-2	TGTGCCAGCAGTGAATACGAGACAGTTCCCGCCGGGGAGCTGTTTTTT	CASSEYETVPAGELFF
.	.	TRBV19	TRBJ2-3	TGTGCCAGTAGTTCCTATCCAGTGGACTCACCCACAGATACGCAGTATTTT	CASSSYPVDSPTDTQYF
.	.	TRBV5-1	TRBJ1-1	TGCGCCAGCAGCCCAAACTTAGCGGGGCCTGAAGCTTTCTTT	CASSPNLAGPEAFF
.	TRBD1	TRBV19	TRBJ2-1	TGTGCCAGCCACACAGGGGGCGGCGATGAGCAGTTCTTC	CASHTGGGDEQFF
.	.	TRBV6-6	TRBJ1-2	TGTGCCAGCAGTTACTCTTCTACCACTAACTATGGCTACACCTTC	CASSYSSTTNYGYTF
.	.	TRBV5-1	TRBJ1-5	TGCGCCAGCAGCCCCTCGGGGGAGGGGGGCAATCAGCCCCAGCATTTT	CASSPSGEGGNQPQHF
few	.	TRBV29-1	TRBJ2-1	TGCAGCGTTAAGCGACTGGACAGTTACAATGAGCAGTTCTTC	CSVKRLDSYNEQFF
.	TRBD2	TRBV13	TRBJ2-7	TGTGCCAGCAGCTCTACTAGCGGGGGCGAGCAGTACTTC	CASSSTSGGEQYF
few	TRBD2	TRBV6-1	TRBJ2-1	TGTGCCAGCCGTGAGTGGGGCGGGGGGGCAGACAATGAGCAGTTCTTC	CASREWGGGADNEQFF
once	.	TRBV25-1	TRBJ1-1	TGTGCCAGCAGTGAATACAAGGGGATGAACACTGAAGCTTTCTTT	CASSEYKGMNTEAFF
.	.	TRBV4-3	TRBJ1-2	TGCGCCAGCAGCCAAGGGACAGCCTATGGCTACACCTTC	CASSQGTAYGYTF
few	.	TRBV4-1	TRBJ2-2	TGCGCCAGCAGCCAAGGCAGGGGAGTAGCGAACACCGGGGAGCTGTTTTTT	CASSQGRGVANTGELFF
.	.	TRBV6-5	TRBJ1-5	TGTGCCAGCAGTTACCGAGGGGTCGGGGGGACGCAGCCCCAGCATTTT	CASSYRGVGGTQPQHF
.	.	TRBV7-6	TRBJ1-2	TGTGCCAGCACCCCCAATGGCTACACCTTC	CASTPNGYTF
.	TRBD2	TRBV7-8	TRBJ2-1	TGTGCCAGCAGCGTTAGCGGGAAGCAGTTCTTC	CASSVSGKQFF
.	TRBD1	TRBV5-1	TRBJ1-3	TGCGCCAGCAGCTTGGCTGGGACAGTACCTGGCAGCACCATATATTTT	CASSLAGTVPGSTIYF
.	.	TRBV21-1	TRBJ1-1	TGTGCCAGCAGCAAGGGCCAATCGAGTACTGAAGCTTTCTTT	CASSKGQSSTEAFF
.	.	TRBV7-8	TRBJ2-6	TGTGCCAGCAGCTTACAGCGTGACGCCCGCCCTGGGGCCAACGTCCTGACTTTC	CASSLQRDARPGANVLTF
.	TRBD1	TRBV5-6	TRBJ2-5	TGTGCCAGCAGCCCGCGGACAGGGGGCAGGGAGACCCAGTACTTC	CASSPRTGGRETQYF
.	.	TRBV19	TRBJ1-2	TGTGCCAGTAGTGACGGGAACAACTATGGCTACACCTTC	CASSDGNNYGYTF
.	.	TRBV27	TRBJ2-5	TGTGCCAGCACCGGCTCCGGGGAGACCCAGTACTTC	CASTGSGETQYF
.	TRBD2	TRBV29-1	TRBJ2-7	TGCAGCGTTGGCTGGGGGGGTCTGACCTACGAGCAGTACTTC	CSVGWGGLTYEQYF
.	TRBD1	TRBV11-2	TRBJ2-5	TGTGCCAGCAGTCTTAGGGGGACAGACCAAGAGACCCAGTACTTC	CASSLRGTDQETQYF
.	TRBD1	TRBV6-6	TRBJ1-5	TGTGCCAGCAGCGGACAGGGGTTGGGCAATCAGCCCCAGCATTTT	CASSGQGLGNQPQHF
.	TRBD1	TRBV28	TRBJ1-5	TGTGCCAGCGTTGACAGGGAGCTTACAAGCAATCAGCCCCAGCATTTT	CASVDRELTSNQPQHF